This T cell receptor beta chain was found in a study of tissue T cells after allogeneic stem cell transplantation. Study-level findings and limits: TCR repertoires tracked anatomic similarity, regardless of disease or transplant status. In patients and mice, blood and spleen missed much of tissue repertoire.

Steroid-refractory graft-versus-host disease after allogeneic hematopoietic cell transplant qualified adults for prospective research-autopsy enrollment. Autopsy tissues spanned esophagus to rectum, liver, skin, and lymphoid organs including spleen. The sample holds one count of this clone. The target antigen is unknown. Survey-depth TCRbeta CDR3 sequencing reported V/J genes and productive frequencies. The protocol was immunoSEQ multiplex PCR, while the TCRdb copy is restricted to in-frame clones and leaves out a portion. The table records over 3,000 clones, 60% to 80% of them present only once. The CDR3 contains 15 residues. Germline V gene data show CDR1 as SGHTA and CDR2 as FQGNSA. J was trimmed by 1 base and V by 3 bases; bases with no gene match: 4.

Here the sequenced sample was small intestine tissue, taken at autopsy. The chain has TRBV7-2 and TRBJ1-1, with TRBD1 matching 8 bases. This clonotype was sampled from a male patient at least 60 years old with steroid-refractory graft-versus-host disease after an allogeneic stem cell transplant. The T cells may come from the graft donor. The CDR3 DNA sequence: TGTGCCAGCAGCTTGGGGGACAGGAAGAACACTGAAGCTTTCTTT. It yields the protein CASSLGDRKNTEAFF.